These T cell receptor beta chains were read from a single sample in a study of T cell changes during pregnancy in multiple sclerosis. Clones were sequenced by immunoSEQ multiplex PCR, and TCRdb holds only the in-frame ones, with some missing. The repertoire holds about 100,000 clones, with approximately 90% as singletons. The starting material was peripheral blood, obtained after pregnancy. All receptors derive from a female donor with multiple sclerosis, enrolled in a pregnancy study. The CDR3 runs from the conserved cysteine through the conserved F or W. D genes are given only for firm matches. Clone size is stated in some rows and not others, as once, few, many or a class when expanded.

j_call	d_call	clone_size	v_call	cdr3_length	cdr3_aa	cdr3_nt
TRBJ1-4	TRBD1	once	TRBV7-9	15	CASNFDGTGNEKLFF	TGTGCCAGCAACTTTGACGGGACAGGCAATGAAAAACTGTTTTTT
TRBJ1-3	-	-	TRBV13	17	CASRHPRQGSSGNTIYF	TGTGCCAGTCGACACCCCCGGCAGGGGAGTTCTGGAAACACCATATATTTT
TRBJ2-2	TRBD2	-	TRBV6-4	16	CASSEQAGEGTGELFF	TGTGCCAGCAGTGAGCAAGCGGGAGAGGGTACCGGGGAGCTGTTTTTT
TRBJ1-4	TRBD1	-	TRBV2	14	CASNYRGQGIGLFF	TGTGCCAGCAATTACAGGGGGCAGGGTATCGGACTGTTTTTT
TRBJ1-2	-	once	TRBV9	14	CASSPEGRPYGYTF	TGTGCCAGCAGCCCGGAGGGCAGACCCTATGGCTACACCTTC
TRBJ2-4	TRBD2	once	TRBV15	15	CATSRLGGEGNIQYF	TGTGCCACCAGCAGACTGGGGGGGGAGGGAAACATTCAGTACTTC
TRBJ1-4	-	-	TRBV27	14	CASKRQGLNEKLFF	TGTGCCAGCAAACGTCAGGGTCTTAATGAAAAACTGTTTTTT
TRBJ2-3	TRBD2	-	TRBV11-1	18	CASSLFPVASGDTDTQYF	TGTGCCAGCAGCCTTTTTCCGGTGGCTAGCGGGGACACAGATACGCAGTATTTT
TRBJ2-1	TRBD2	-	TRBV27	17	CASSLSGLAGSYNEQFF	TGTGCCAGCAGTTTATCCGGACTAGCGGGGTCCTACAATGAGCAGTTCTTC
TRBJ2-6	-	-	TRBV11-2	17	CASSVYSGSSGANVLTF	TGTGCCAGCAGCGTATACTCGGGTAGCTCTGGGGCCAACGTCCTGACTTTC
TRBJ2-5	TRBD2	-	TRBV29-1	13	CSVGGVSGETQYF	TGCAGCGTGGGGGGGGTCTCGGGGGAGACCCAGTACTTC
TRBJ2-2	-	-	TRBV6-4	14	CASSDLGPGGELFF	TGTGCCAGCAGTGACCTAGGTCCTGGTGGGGAGCTGTTTTTT
TRBJ1-6	TRBD1	-	TRBV9	15	CASSESGTGVSPLHF	TGTGCCAGCAGCGAATCCGGGACAGGGGTGTCACCCCTCCACTTT
TRBJ2-7	TRBD1	-	TRBV27	14	CASSERDRDYEQYF	TGTGCCAGCAGTGAACGGGACAGAGACTACGAGCAGTACTTC
TRBJ2-7	TRBD2	-	TRBV6-6	14	CASRPLAGAGEQYF	TGTGCCAGCAGGCCTCTAGCGGGAGCCGGCGAGCAGTACTTC
TRBJ1-2	-	once	TRBV5-5	14	CASSPQVGHYGYTF	TGTGCCAGCAGCCCCCAGGTGGGCCACTATGGCTACACCTTC
TRBJ2-5	TRBD2	-	TRBV7-2	18	CASSLQRSGGGISETQYF	TGTGCCAGCAGCTTACAGAGATCTGGCGGGGGGATCTCAGAGACCCAGTACTTC
TRBJ2-2	TRBD1	-	TRBV5-1	14	CASRAPGGGGELFF	TGCGCCAGCAGGGCCCCAGGGGGCGGCGGGGAGCTGTTTTTT
TRBJ2-2	TRBD2	few	TRBV2	15	CASSPREGDTGELFF	TGTGCCAGCAGTCCGCGGGAGGGAGACACCGGGGAGCTGTTTTTT
TRBJ2-7	-	-	TRBV6-4	13	CASSAGSGYEQYF	TGTGCCAGCAGTGCGGGCAGCGGCTACGAGCAGTACTTC
TRBJ1-6	-	-	TRBV5-6	13	CASSLLVNSPLHF	TGTGCCAGCAGCTTGCTCGTAAATTCACCCCTCCACTTT
TRBJ1-5	TRBD1	-	TRBV9	14	CASSVGTGSQPQHF	TGTGCCAGCAGCGTTGGGACAGGGAGCCAGCCCCAGCATTTT
TRBJ2-5	TRBD1	-	TRBV14	15	CASSTRTGGYETQYF	TGTGCCAGCAGCACCCGGACAGGGGGATACGAGACCCAGTACTTC
TRBJ2-1	TRBD1	-	TRBV6-6	16	CASSYPRGQPYNEQFF	TGTGCCAGCAGTTACCCCAGGGGGCAACCCTACAATGAGCAGTTCTTC
TRBJ2-1	TRBD2	-	TRBV5-4	14	CASSLAVAGNEQFF	TGTGCCAGCAGCTTGGCGGTAGCGGGCAATGAGCAGTTCTTC
TRBJ1-2	TRBD1	-	TRBV9	13	CASSGQGGYGYTF	TGTGCCAGCAGCGGACAGGGGGGCTATGGCTACACCTTC
TRBJ2-1	-	-	TRBV7-9	12	CASSHSYNEQFF	TGTGCCAGCAGTCACTCCTACAATGAGCAGTTCTTC
TRBJ2-7	TRBD2	once	TRBV5-1	16	CASSLVGGTSGSKQYF	TGCGCCAGCAGCTTGGTTGGGGGGACTAGCGGGAGTAAGCAGTACTTC
TRBJ2-7	-	-	TRBV5-3	15	CARSFKPGLNYEQYF	TGTGCCAGAAGCTTTAAACCGGGACTGAACTACGAGCAGTACTTC
TRBJ2-1	TRBD2	-	TRBV2	16	CASSESGLASYNEQFF	TGTGCCAGCAGTGAGTCCGGACTAGCCTCCTACAATGAGCAGTTCTTC
TRBJ1-1	-	-	TRBV28	11	CASSQASGNFF	TGTGCCAGCAGTCAAGCCTCCGGGAATTTCTTT
TRBJ1-1	-	-	TRBV5-1	14	CASSLLGGNTEAFF	TGCGCCAGCAGCTTGTTGGGGGGTAACACTGAAGCTTTCTTT
TRBJ1-1	-	-	TRBV13	16	CASSLGLQGRNTEAFF	TGTGCCAGCAGCTTAGGCCTTCAGGGTCGGAACACTGAAGCTTTCTTT
TRBJ1-3	-	-	TRBV4-1	16	CASSQPTQDSGNTIYF	TGCGCCAGCAGCCAGCCGACACAGGATTCAGGAAACACCATATATTTT
TRBJ2-2	-	-	TRBV27	16	CASSPAGRQNTGELFF	TGTGCCAGCAGTCCTGCAGGGCGACAGAACACCGGGGAGCTGTTTTTT
TRBJ1-2	-	-	TRBV19	15	CASSIDQGRNYGYTF	TGTGCCAGTAGTATAGATCAGGGGCGAAACTATGGCTACACCTTC
TRBJ2-5	TRBD2	-	TRBV7-6	15	CASSRTSGAQETQYF	TGTGCCAGCAGCAGGACTAGCGGGGCTCAAGAGACCCAGTACTTC
TRBJ2-2	TRBD2	few	TRBV4-2	19	CASSQGSSSGNLDTGELFF	TGTGCCAGCAGCCAAGGATCCTCTAGCGGGAATCTGGACACCGGGGAGCTGTTTTTT
TRBJ1-1	TRBD1	-	TRBV13	15	CASSLDGQGQSEAFF	TGTGCCAGCAGCTTAGATGGACAGGGGCAGTCTGAAGCTTTCTTT
TRBJ2-3	TRBD2	-	TRBV6-5	15	CASSYTGLATDTQYF	TGTGCCAGCAGTTACACGGGACTAGCCACAGATACGCAGTATTTT
TRBJ2-3	TRBD2	-	TRBV15	16	CATSRGLAGSTDTQYF	TGTGCCACCAGCAGAGGTCTAGCGGGGAGCACAGATACGCAGTATTTT
TRBJ2-5	-	-	TRBV6-5	12	CASRQGFETQYF	TGTGCCAGCCGGCAGGGTTTTGAGACCCAGTACTTC
TRBJ1-5	-	-	TRBV6-6	15	CASTPHDRWDQPQHF	TGTGCCAGCACCCCGCATGACAGGTGGGATCAGCCCCAGCATTTT
TRBJ1-2	-	-	TRBV7-9	14	CASSLVDRFYGYTF	TGTGCCAGCAGCTTGGTGGACAGATTCTATGGCTACACCTTC
TRBJ2-7	-	-	TRBV2	12	CASGAFGYEQYF	TGTGCCAGCGGGGCCTTTGGGTACGAGCAGTACTTC
TRBJ1-2	TRBD1	-	TRBV2	13	CASIWRTGGGYTF	TGTGCCAGCATTTGGAGGACAGGAGGTGGCTACACCTTC
TRBJ1-6	-	-	TRBV5-4	16	CASSPYSGTFNSPLHF	TGTGCCAGCAGCCCGTATTCCGGGACTTTTAATTCACCCCTCCACTTT
TRBJ2-3	TRBD2	-	TRBV7-2	16	CASSLSRLAGTRTQYF	TGTGCCAGCAGCCTATCACGACTAGCGGGGACCAGAACGCAGTATTTT
TRBJ2-1	-	-	TRBV5-4	15	CASSLSSSSYNEQFF	TGTGCCAGCAGCTTGAGCTCGAGCTCCTACAATGAGCAGTTCTTC